The TCR beta chain described here comes from a study of blood T cell repertoires in COVID-19. Study at large: There were acute and convalescent COVID-19 samples, and they came from the United States, Italy and Spain. PBMCs, B-cell-depleted T cells, or T cells were the source of the cDNA or gDNA that made up the material.

Sequenced by immunoSEQ multiplex PCR; TCRdb stores in-frame clones only, minus some. The sample lists around 230,000 clones; about nine tenths were seen once. Trimming cost V 4 bases and J 2 bases; bases outside gene matches: 7. Per germline, CDR1 SNHLY and CDR2 FYNNEI. The length of the CDR3 is 15 residues. The V gene is TRBV2, the J gene TRBJ2-7; 8 bases are shared with TRBD1. The receptor was isolated from a man aged 25 to 40 who had recovered from COVID-19. Sequenced sample: peripheral blood. The CDR3 is CASSVPGQVPYEQYF. The CDR3 DNA reads TGTGCCAGCAGTGTCCCGGGACAGGTTCCCTACGAGCAGTACTTC.